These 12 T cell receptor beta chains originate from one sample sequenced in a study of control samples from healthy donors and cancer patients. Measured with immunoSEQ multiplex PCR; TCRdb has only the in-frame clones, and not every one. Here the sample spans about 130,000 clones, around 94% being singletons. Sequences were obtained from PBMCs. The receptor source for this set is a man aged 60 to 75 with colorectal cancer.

CDR3 loop: CASSLAASREETQYF. In DNA form, the CDR3 reads TGTGCCAGCAGCTTAGCGGCCTCAAGAGAAGAGACCCAGTACTTC. This rearrangement joins TRBV7-2 to TRBJ2-5; no firm D call. The germline V gene has CDR1 SGHTA and CDR2 FQGNSA. Trimming stripped 0 bases from V and 3 bases from J, with 11 bases between. This CDR3 contains 15 residues.

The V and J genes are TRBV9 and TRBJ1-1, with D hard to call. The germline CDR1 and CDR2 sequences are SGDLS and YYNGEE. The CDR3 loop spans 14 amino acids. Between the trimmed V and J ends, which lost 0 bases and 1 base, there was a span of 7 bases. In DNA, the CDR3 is TGTGCCAGCAGCGTAGCGGGAGCGAACACTGAAGCTTTCTTT. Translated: CASSVAGANTEAFF.

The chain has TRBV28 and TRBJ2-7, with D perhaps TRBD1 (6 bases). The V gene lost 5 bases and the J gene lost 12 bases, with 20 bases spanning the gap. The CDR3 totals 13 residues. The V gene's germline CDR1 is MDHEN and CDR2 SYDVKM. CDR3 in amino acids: CASSLPVGATWYF. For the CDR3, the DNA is TGTGCCAGCAGTCTCCCGGTGGGGGCCACGTGGTACTTC.

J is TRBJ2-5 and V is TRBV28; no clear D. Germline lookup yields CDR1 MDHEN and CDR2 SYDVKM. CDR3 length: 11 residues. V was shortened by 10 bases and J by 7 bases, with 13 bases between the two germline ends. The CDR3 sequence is CATDNVGTQYF. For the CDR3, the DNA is TGTGCCACCGATAACGTGGGGACCCAGTACTTC.

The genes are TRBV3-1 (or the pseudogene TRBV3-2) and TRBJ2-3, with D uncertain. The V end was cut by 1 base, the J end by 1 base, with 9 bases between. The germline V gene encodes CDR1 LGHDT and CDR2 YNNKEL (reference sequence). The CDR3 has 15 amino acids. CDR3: CASSQGGERTDTQYF. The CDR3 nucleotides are TGTGCCAGCAGCCAAGGAGGCGAGCGCACAGATACGCAGTATTTT.

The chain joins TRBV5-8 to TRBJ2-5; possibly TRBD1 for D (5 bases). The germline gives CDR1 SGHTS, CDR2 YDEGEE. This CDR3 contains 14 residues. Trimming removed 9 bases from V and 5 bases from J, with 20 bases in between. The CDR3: CATPEQTVVETQYF. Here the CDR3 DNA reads TGTGCCACCCCAGAACAGACAGTGGTTGAGACCCAGTACTTC.

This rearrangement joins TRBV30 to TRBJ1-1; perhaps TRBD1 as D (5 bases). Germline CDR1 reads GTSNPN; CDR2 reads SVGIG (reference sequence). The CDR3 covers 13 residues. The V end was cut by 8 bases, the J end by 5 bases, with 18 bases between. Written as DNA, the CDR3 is TGTGCCGGGTATCGGGACTCTGGGACTGAAGCTTTCTTT. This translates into CAGYRDSGTEAFF. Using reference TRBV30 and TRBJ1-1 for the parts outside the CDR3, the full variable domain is SQTIHQWPATLVQPVGSPLSLECTVEGTSNPNLYWYRQAAGRGLQLLFYSVGIGQISSEVPQNLSASRPQDRQFILSSKKLLLSDSGFYLCAGYRDSGTEAFFGQGTRLTVV.

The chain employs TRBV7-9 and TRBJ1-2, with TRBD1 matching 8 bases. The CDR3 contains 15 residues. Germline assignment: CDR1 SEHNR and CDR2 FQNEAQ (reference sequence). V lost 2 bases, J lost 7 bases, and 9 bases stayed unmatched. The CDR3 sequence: CASSLTGQGAVGYTF. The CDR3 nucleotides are TGTGCCAGCAGCTTAACCGGCCAGGGGGCTGTTGGCTACACCTTC.

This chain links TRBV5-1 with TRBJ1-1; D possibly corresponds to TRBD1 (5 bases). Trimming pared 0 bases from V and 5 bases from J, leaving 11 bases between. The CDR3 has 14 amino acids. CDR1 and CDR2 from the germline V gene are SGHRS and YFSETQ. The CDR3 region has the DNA TGCGCCAGCAGCTTGGACAGACAGAGGACTGAAGCTTTCTTT. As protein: CASSLDRQRTEAFF.

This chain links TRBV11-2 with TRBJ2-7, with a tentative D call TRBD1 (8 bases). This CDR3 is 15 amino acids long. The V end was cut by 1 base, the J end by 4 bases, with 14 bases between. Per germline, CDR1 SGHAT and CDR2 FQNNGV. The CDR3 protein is CASSLGTGREYEQYF. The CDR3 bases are TGTGCCAGCAGCTTAGGGACAGGGAGGGAGTACGAGCAGTACTTC. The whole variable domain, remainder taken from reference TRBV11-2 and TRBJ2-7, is EAGVAQSPRYKIIEKRQSVAFWCNPISGHATLYWYQQILGQGPKLLIQFQNNGVVDDSQLPKDRFSAERLKGVDSTLKIQPAKLEDSAVYLCASSLGTGREYEQYFGPGTRLTVT.

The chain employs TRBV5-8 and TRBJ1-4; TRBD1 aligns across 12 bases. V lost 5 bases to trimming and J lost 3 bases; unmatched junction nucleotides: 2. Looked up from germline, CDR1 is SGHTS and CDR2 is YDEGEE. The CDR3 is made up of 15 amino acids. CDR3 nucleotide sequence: TGTGCCAGCAGGGGACAGGGGGCAGCTAATGAAAAACTGTTTTTT. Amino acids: CASRGQGAANEKLFF.

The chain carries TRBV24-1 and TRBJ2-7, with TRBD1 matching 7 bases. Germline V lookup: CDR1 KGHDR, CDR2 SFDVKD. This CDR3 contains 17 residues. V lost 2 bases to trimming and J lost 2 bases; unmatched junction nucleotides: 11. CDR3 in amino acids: CATSDSGTERPPYEQYF. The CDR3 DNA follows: TGTGCCACCAGTGATTCCGGGACAGAAAGACCACCCTACGAGCAGTACTTC.